The T cell receptor (beta chain) under discussion was sequenced for a study of tumor and adjacent non-tumor tissue in lung cancer. The library came from three nested PCR rounds adapted from ARM-PCR protocols. TCRdb analysed the multiplex PCR reads with MiXCR anew, one entry per CDR3 protein. The sample records about 200,000 distinct CDR3 sequences, around 71% being singletons. This sample's RNA came from whole unsorted tissue. Trimming left V 5 bases short and J 5 bases short, with 10 bases between. The CDR3 is 13 residues long. CDR1 is SGHNT, CDR2 YENEEA, per germline. The chain has TRBV11-3 and TRBJ2-1; D uncertain. The specimen sequenced was lung tumor tissue. This receptor was taken from a man aged 55-75 years with non-small cell lung cancer. The CDR3 region is CASSRIVDNEQFF. CDR3 in DNA: TGTGCCAGCAGCAGGATAGTCGACAATGAGCAGTTCTTC.